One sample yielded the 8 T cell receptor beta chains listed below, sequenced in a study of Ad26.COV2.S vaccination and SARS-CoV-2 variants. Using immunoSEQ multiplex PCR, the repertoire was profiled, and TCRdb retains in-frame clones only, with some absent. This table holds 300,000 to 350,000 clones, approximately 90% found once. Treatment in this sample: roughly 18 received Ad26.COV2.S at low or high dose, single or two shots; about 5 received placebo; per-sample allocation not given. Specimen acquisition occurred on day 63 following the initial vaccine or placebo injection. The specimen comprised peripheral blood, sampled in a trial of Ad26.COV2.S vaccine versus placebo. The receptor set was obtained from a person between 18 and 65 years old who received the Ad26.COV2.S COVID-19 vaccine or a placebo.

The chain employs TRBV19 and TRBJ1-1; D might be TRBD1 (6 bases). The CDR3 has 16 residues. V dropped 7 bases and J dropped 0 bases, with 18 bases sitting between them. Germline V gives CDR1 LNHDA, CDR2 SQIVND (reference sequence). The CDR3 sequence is CASTPRGGGMNTEAFF. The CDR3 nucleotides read TGTGCCAGTACCCCCCGAGGGGGGGGTATGAACACTGAAGCTTTCTTT.

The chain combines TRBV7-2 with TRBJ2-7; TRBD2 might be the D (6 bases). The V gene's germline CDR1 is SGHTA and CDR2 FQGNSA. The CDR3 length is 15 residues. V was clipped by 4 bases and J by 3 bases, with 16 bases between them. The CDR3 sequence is CASSSRTVGGYEQYF. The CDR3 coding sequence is TGTGCCAGCAGCTCCCGCACGGTCGGGGGCTACGAGCAGTACTTC.

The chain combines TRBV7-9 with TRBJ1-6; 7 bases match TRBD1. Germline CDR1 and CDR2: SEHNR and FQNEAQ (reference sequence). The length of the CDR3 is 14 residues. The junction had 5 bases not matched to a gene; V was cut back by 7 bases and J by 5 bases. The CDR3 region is CASTDRVDNSPLHF. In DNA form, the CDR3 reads TGTGCCAGCACCGACAGGGTCGATAATTCACCCCTCCACTTT.

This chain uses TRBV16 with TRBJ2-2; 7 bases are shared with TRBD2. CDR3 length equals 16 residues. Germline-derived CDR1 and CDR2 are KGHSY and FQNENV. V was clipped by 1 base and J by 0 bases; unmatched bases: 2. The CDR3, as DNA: TGTGCCAGCAGCCAATTGGGAGGGCCGAACACCGGGGAGCTGTTTTTT. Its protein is CASSQLGGPNTGELFF.

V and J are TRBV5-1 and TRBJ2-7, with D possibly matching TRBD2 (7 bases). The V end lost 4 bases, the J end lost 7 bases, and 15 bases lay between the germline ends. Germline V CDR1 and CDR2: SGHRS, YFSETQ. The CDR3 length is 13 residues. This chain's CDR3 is CASSPGGAVEQYF. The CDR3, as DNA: TGCGCCAGCAGCCCTGGGGGGGCTGTTGAGCAGTACTTC.

In DNA, the CDR3 is TGTGCCAGCAGCCCGGGACGGCACTATGGCTACACCTTC. Amino acids: CASSPGRHYGYTF. The chain links TRBV11-2 to TRBJ1-2; D is perhaps TRBD1 (5 bases). The CDR3 extends over 13 amino acids. V was clipped by 5 bases and J by 3 bases, with 10 bases between them. Germline V lookup: CDR1 SGHAT, CDR2 FQNNGV.

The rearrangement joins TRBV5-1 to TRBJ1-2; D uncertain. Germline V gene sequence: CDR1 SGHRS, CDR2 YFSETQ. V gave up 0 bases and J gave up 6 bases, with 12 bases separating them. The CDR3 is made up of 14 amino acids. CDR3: CASSLEAQVDGYTF. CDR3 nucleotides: TGCGCCAGCAGCTTGGAGGCCCAAGTAGATGGCTACACCTTC. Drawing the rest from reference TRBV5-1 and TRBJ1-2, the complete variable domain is KAGVTQTPRYLIKTRGQQVTLSCSPISGHRSVSWYQQTPGQGLQFLFEYFSETQRNKGNFPGRFSGRQFSNSRSEMNVSTLELGDSALYLCASSLEAQVDGYTFGSGTRLTVV.

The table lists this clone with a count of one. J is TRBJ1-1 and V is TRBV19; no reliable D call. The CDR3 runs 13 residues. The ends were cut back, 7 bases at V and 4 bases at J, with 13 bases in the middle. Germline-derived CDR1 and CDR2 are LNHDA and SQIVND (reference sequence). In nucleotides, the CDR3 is TGTGCCAGTACTCCAGTGGTGGGCACTGAAGCTTTCTTT. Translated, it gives CASTPVVGTEAFF.